These 15 T cell receptor beta chains were all obtained from the same sample, sequenced in a study of blood T cell repertoires in COVID-19. The assay was immunoSEQ multiplex PCR, and TCRdb's table has in-frame clones only and misses some. The table records tens of thousands of clones, around 83% of them present only once. The sample comprised peripheral blood. All receptors come from a young man with COVID-19, enrolled during active disease.

As DNA, the CDR3 is TGTGCCTCCGGGGGAGGGACGATTGGCTACACCTTC. Protein: CASGGGTIGYTF. The chain is built from TRBV3-1 (or the pseudogene TRBV3-2) and TRBJ1-2, with D tentatively TRBD1 (5 bases). CDR1 and CDR2 (germline): LGHDT, YNNKEL (reference sequence). The CDR3 contains 12 residues. Trimming removed 11 bases from V and 7 bases from J, with 17 bases in between.

CDR3 nucleotide sequence: TGTGCCAGCAGCGTAGGATATACTAGCGGGGGACAAGAGACCCAGTACTTC. It translates to CASSVGYTSGGQETQYF. The J gene is TRBJ2-5, the V gene TRBV9; 11 bases agree with TRBD2. The CDR3 spans 17 residues. Germline CDR1 SGDLS, CDR2 YYNGEE. Unmatched junction bases numbered 6, after V lost 0 bases and J lost 2 bases.

A single count supports this clone. The gene calls are TRBV5-1 and TRBJ2-1; 8 bases fit TRBD2. The germline V gene has CDR1 SGHRS and CDR2 YFSETQ. V dropped 1 base and J dropped 8; count of bases not matched to a gene: 17. The CDR3 is 18 amino acids. CDR3 amino acids: CASSLNLAGPVEIYEQFF. In DNA form, the CDR3 reads TGCGCCAGCAGCTTGAATCTAGCGGGCCCCGTGGAAATTTATGAGCAGTTCTTC.

The chain employs TRBV4-3 and TRBJ2-7; 8 nucleotides agree with TRBD1. Losses at the gene ends were 1 base for V and 0 bases for J; bases not matched to a gene: 2. The germline V gene has CDR1 LGHNA and CDR2 YSLEER. The CDR3 consists of 15 residues. The CDR3 DNA reads TGCGCCAGCAGCCAAGTACAGGGGGGCTCCTACGAGCAGTACTTC. Translating gives CASSQVQGGSYEQYF.

CDR3 sequence reads: CASSLKLAGSTDTQYF. The CDR3 DNA reads TGTGCCAGCAGCTTGAAACTAGCGGGCTCCACAGATACGCAGTATTTT. The V and J genes are TRBV5-4 and TRBJ2-3; TRBD2 aligns across 9 bases. The CDR3 runs to 16 residues. Germline trimming cut 1 base from V and 2 bases from J; bases unmatched to any gene: 5. From germline, CDR1 is SGHNT and CDR2 YYREEE (reference sequence).

V gene TRBV4-3 combines with J gene TRBJ1-2; a weak D match, TRBD1 (6 bases). V was pared by 4 bases and J by 5 bases, with 8 bases between. The CDR3 is 12 residues long. In germline, CDR1 is LGHNA, CDR2 YSLEER. CDR3 sequence: CASSRTGYGYTF. CDR3 sequence (DNA): TGCGCCAGCAGCCGTACAGGGTATGGCTACACCTTC.

This clone has only a few counts. The V call is TRBV9, the J call TRBJ2-2; 9 positions agree with TRBD2. Germline CDR1 and CDR2: SGDLS and YYNGEE. The V gene end was trimmed by 2 bases and the J gene end by 4 bases; junction bases not matched to a gene: 15. CDR3 length: 19 residues. The CDR3 coding sequence is TGTGCCAGCAGCGTCGAGACTAGCGGAGTTGTTTGGGGCACCGGGGAGCTGTTTTTT. Its translation: CASSVETSGVVWGTGELFF.

The rearrangement joins TRBV5-1 to TRBJ1-1; TRBD1 matches 8 bases. This CDR3 is built from 14 residues. The germline CDR1 and CDR2 sequences are SGHRS and YFSETQ. Germline trimming cut 3 bases from V and 6 bases from J; bases unmatched to any gene: 7. The CDR3 coding sequence is TGCGCCAGCAGCTGGCAGGGGGCGCAGCCTGAAGCTTTCTTT. Translated: CASSWQGAQPEAFF. The full variable domain, its missing parts supplied by reference TRBV5-1 and TRBJ1-1, is KAGVTQTPRYLIKTRGQQVTLSCSPISGHRSVSWYQQTPGQGLQFLFEYFSETQRNKGNFPGRFSGRQFSNSRSEMNVSTLELGDSALYLCASSWQGAQPEAFFGQGTRLTVV.

The rearrangement uses TRBV7-8 and TRBJ2-3; weak D call: TRBD1 (6 bases). Germline V gene data show CDR1 as SGHVS and CDR2 as FQNEAQ. V was clipped by 3 bases and J by 5 bases, with 15 bases between them. This CDR3 region has 15 residues. Here the CDR3 DNA reads TGTGCCAGCAGCTTCGACAGGATAGTCGGAGATACGCAGTATTTT. The encoded protein is CASSFDRIVGDTQYF.

This clone was recorded a few times. Other DNA sequences in this sample translate to the same CDR3. The chain carries TRBV3-1 (or the pseudogene TRBV3-2) and TRBJ2-3, with 10 nucleotides matching TRBD2. Germline loops: CDR1 LGHDT, CDR2 YNNKEL (reference sequence). The V and J ends lost 4 bases and 0 bases, in that order; junction bases with no gene match: 1. The CDR3 covers 15 residues. The CDR3: CASSPTSGSTDTQYF. The CDR3 region has the DNA TGTGCCAGCAGCCCGACTAGCGGGAGCACAGATACGCAGTATTTT.

The chain has TRBV4-1 and TRBJ2-5, with D uncertain. Between the trimmed V and J ends, which lost 1 base and 1 base, there was a span of 13 bases. In germline, CDR1 is MGHRA, CDR2 YSYEKL. The CDR3 covers 16 residues. Here the CDR3 DNA reads TGCGCCAGCAGCCAAGGGTCACCGAGACTCCAAGAGACCCAGTACTTC. Translating it yields CASSQGSPRLQETQYF.

V is TRBV10-3 and J is TRBJ2-7, with D possibly matching TRBD2 (7 bases). The CDR3 loop spans 16 amino acids. Germline V gene lookup returns CDR1 ENHRY and CDR2 SYGVKD. V lost 0 bases and J 4 bases, leaving 16 bases between the germline ends. CDR3 protein: CAISESIRGARYEQYF. The CDR3 DNA reads as TGTGCCATCAGTGAGTCGATTCGGGGGGCGAGATACGAGCAGTACTTC.

The J gene is TRBJ1-1, the V gene TRBV7-3; D is undetermined. The CDR3 contains 17 residues. V shed 1 base and J shed 0 bases, with 15 bases lying between them. CDR1 and CDR2 (germline): SGHTA, FQGTGA. The CDR3 DNA sequence: TGTGCCAGCAGCTTAAATTCTAGGCAGCTCATGAACACTGAAGCTTTCTTT. It encodes CASSLNSRQLMNTEAFF.

This clone was recorded only once. The CDR3 DNA follows: TGTGCCAGCAGCCAAGATCTAAGGGGGCACTCCTACGAGCAGTACTTC. Protein product: CASSQDLRGHSYEQYF. The chain recombines TRBV4-2 with TRBJ2-7; 7 bases fit TRBD1. The CDR3 length is 16 residues. The J segment lost 0 bases and the V segment lost 0 bases, leaving 5 bases of the junction unmatched. Germline-derived CDR1 and CDR2 are LGHNA and YNFKEQ.

The genes are TRBV9 and TRBJ2-7; 9 bases map to TRBD1. CDR3 length: 12 residues. V shed 4 bases and J 6 bases; nucleotides not matched to a gene: 2. Germline CDR1 and CDR2: SGDLS and YYNGEE. CDR3 residues: CASSKDRGEQYF. The DNA of the CDR3 is TGTGCCAGCAGCAAGGACAGGGGCGAGCAGTACTTC.